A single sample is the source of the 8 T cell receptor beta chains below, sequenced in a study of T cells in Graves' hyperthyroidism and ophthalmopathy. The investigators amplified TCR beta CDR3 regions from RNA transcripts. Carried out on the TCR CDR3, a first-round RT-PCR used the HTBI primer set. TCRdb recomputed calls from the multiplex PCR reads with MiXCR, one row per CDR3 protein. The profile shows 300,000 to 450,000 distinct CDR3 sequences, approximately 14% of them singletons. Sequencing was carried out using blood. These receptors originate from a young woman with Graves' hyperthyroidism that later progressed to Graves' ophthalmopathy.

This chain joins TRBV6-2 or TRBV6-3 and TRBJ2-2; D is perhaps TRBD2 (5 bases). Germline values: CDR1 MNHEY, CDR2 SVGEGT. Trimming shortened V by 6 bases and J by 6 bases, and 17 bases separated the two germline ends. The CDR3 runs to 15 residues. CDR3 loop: CASSLGSLGAGELFF. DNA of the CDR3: TGTGCCAGCAGCCTCGGGTCCCTCGGGGCCGGGGAGCTGTTTTTT.

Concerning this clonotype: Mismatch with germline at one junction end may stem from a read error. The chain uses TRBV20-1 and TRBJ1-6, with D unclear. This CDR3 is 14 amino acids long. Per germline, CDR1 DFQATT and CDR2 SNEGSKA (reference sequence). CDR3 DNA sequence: TGCAGTGCCTTCGGGCCCTCCTATGATTCACCCCTCCACTTT. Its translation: CSAFGPSYDSPLHF.

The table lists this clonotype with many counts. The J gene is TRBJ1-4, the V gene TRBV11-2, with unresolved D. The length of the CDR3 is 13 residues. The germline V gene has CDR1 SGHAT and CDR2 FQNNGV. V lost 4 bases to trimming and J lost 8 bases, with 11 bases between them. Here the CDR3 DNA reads TGTGCCAGCAGCTACCAAGGGAGCGAAAAACTGTTTTTT. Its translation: CASSYQGSEKLFF.

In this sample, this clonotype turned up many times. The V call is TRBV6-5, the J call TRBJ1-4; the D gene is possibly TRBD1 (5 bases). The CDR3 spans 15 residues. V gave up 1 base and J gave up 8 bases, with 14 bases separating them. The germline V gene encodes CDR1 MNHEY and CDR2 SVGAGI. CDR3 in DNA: TGTGCCAGCAGTTACTTACCCAGGGACGGGGAAAAACTGTTTTTT. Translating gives CASSYLPRDGEKLFF.

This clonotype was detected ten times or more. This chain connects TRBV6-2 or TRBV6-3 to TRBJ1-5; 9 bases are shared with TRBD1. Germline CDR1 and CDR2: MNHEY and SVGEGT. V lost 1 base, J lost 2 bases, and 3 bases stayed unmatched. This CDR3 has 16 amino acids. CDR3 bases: TGTGCCAGCAGTTACTGGGACAGGGTCCGCAATCAGCCCCAGCATTTT. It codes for CASSYWDRVRNQPQHF.

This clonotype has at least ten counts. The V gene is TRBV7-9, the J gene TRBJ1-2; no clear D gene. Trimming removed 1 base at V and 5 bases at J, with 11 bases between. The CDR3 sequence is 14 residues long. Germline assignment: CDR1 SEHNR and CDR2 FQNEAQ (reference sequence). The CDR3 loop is CASSLGSGEYGYTF. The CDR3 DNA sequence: TGTGCCAGCAGCTTAGGCAGCGGTGAATATGGCTACACCTTC.

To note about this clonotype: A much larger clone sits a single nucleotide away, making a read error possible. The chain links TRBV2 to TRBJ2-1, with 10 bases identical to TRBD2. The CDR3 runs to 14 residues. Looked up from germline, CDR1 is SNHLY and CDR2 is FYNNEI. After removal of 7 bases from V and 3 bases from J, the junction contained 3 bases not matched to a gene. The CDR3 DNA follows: TGTGCCAGCAAGGAGCGGGAGGGCTACAATGAGCAGTTCTTC. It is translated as CASKEREGYNEQFF. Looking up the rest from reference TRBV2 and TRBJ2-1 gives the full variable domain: EPEVTQTPSHQVTQMGQEVILRCVPISNHLYFYWYRQILGQKVEFLVSFYNNEISEKSEIFDDQFSVERPDGSNFTLKIRSTKLEDSAMYFCASKEREGYNEQFFGPGTRLTVL.

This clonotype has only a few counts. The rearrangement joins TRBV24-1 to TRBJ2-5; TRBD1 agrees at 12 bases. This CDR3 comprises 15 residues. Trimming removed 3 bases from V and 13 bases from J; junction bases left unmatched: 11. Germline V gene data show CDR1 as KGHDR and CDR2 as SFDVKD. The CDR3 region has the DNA TGTGCCACCAGTGATCCAGGGACAGGGGGCGCGGGGATGTACTTC. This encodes CATSDPGTGGAGMYF.